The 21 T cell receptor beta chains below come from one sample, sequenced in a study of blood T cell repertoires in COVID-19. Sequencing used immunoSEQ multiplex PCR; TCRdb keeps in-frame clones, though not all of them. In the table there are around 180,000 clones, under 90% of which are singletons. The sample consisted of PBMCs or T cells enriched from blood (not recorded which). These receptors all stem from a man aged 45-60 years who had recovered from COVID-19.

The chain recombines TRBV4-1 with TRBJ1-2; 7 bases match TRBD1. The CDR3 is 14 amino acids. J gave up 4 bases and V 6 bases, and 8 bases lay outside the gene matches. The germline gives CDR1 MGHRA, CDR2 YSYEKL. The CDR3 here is CASRRNEGAYGYTF. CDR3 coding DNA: TGCGCCAGCAGGCGCAACGAGGGGGCCTATGGCTACACCTTC.

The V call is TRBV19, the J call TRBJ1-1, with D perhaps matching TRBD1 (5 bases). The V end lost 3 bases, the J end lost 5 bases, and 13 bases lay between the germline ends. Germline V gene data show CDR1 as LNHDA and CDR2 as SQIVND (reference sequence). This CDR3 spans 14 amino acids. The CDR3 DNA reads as TGTGCCAGTAGTATCCGGTTGGGGGGAACTGAAGCTTTCTTT. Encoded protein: CASSIRLGGTEAFF.

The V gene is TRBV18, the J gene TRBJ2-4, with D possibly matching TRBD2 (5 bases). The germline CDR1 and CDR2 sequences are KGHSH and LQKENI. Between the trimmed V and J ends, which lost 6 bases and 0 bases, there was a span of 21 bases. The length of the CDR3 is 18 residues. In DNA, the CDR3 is TGTGCCAGCTCGCCTCTAGCCCCGGGCGCCCTAGCCAAAAACATTCAGTACTTC. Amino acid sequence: CASSPLAPGALAKNIQYF.

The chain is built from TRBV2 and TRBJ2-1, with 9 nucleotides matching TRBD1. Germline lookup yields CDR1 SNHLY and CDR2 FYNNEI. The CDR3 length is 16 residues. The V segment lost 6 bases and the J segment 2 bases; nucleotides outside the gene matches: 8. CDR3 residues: CASRRDRERPYNEQFF. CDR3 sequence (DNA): TGTGCCAGCAGAAGGGACAGGGAAAGACCCTACAATGAGCAGTTCTTC.

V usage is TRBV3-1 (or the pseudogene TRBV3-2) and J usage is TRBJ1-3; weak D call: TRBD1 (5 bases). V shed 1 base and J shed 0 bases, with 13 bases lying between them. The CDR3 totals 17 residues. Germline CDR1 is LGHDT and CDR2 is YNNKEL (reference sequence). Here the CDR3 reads CASSQGRRGSSGNTIYF. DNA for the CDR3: TGTGCCAGCAGCCAAGGGCGCCGGGGGAGCTCTGGAAACACCATATATTTT.

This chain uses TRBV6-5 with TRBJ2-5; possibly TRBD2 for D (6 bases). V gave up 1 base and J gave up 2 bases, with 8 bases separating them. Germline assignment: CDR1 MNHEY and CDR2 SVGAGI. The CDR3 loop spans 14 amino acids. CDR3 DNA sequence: TGTGCCAGCAGTTACTGGGGGGAACAAGAGACCCAGTACTTC. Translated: CASSYWGEQETQYF.

CDR3 region: CASSAGTGSFATNEKLFF. The CDR3 DNA reads as TGTGCCAGCAGCGCAGGGACAGGGTCATTTGCAACTAATGAAAAACTGTTTTTT. The J gene is TRBJ1-4, the V gene TRBV5-6, with TRBD1 matching 9 bases. The CDR3 loop spans 18 amino acids. Trimming took 4 bases from V and 0 from J; bases not matched to a gene: 10. Germline-derived CDR1 and CDR2 are SGHDT and YYEEEE.

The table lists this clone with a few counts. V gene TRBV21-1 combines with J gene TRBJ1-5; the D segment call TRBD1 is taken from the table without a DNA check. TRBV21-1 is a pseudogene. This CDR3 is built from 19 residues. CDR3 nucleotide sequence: TGTGCCAGCAGCATGACCGGGACAGGGAATAAAGTACTCGATCAGCCCCAGCATTTT. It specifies CASSMTGTGNKVLDQPQHF.

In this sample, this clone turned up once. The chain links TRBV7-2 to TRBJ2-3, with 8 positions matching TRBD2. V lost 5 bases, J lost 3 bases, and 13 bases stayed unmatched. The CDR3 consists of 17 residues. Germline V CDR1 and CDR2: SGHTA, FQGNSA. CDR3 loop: CASSQSGRAGGTDTQYF. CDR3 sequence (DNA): TGTGCCAGCAGCCAATCCGGCCGGGCGGGGGGTACAGATACGCAGTATTTT.

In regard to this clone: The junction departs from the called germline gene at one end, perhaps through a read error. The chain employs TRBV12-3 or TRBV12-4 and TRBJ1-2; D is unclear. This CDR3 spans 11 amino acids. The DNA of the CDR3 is TGTGCCAGCAGTCAGATTAGACATCTCGCCTTC. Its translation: CASSQIRHLAF.

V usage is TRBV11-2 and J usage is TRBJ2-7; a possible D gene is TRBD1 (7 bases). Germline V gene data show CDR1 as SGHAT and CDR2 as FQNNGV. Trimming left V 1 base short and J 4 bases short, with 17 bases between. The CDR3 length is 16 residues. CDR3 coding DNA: TGTGCCAGCAGCTTAGGGCCGTCGTCAGGGGGGTACGAGCAGTACTTC. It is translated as CASSLGPSSGGYEQYF.

Here the CDR3 DNA reads TGCAGCGTTGATAGTCCGGGAGGAGGAGAAAAACTGTTTTTT. Translation gives CSVDSPGGGEKLFF. V and J are TRBV29-1 and TRBJ1-4; D unclear. Trimming pared 3 bases from V and 8 bases from J, leaving 16 bases between. This CDR3 has 14 residues. In germline, CDR1 is SQVTM, CDR2 ANQGSEA.

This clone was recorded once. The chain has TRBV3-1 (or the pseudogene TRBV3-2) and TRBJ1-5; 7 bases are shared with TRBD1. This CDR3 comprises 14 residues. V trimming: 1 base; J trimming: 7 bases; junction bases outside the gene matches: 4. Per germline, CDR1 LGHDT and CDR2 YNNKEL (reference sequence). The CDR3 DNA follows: TGTGCCAGCAGCCAAGGGACAGGAACACAGCCCCAGCATTTT. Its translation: CASSQGTGTQPQHF.

The CDR3 DNA sequence: TGTGCCAGCAGTGAACCCCCAGGGAACATTCAGTACTTC. It is translated as CASSEPPGNIQYF. The chain links TRBV6-1 to TRBJ2-4, with D perhaps matching TRBD1 (5 bases). The V gene's germline CDR1 is MNHNS and CDR2 SASEGT. Trimming took off 2 bases at V and 7 bases at J, with 9 bases between the two ends. This CDR3 has 13 residues.

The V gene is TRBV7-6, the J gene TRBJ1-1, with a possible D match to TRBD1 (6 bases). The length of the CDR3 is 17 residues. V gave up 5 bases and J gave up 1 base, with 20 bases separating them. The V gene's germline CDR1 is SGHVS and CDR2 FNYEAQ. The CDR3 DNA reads TGTGCCAGCAGCACGAAATGGGGGCAGATGGGGAACACTGAAGCTTTCTTT. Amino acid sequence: CASSTKWGQMGNTEAFF. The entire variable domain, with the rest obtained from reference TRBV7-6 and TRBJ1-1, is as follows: GAGVSQSPRYKVTKRGQDVALRCDPISGHVSLYWYRQALGQGPEFLTYFNYEAQQDKSGLPNDRFSAERPEGSISTLTIQRTEQRDSAMYRCASSTKWGQMGNTEAFFGQGTRLTVV.

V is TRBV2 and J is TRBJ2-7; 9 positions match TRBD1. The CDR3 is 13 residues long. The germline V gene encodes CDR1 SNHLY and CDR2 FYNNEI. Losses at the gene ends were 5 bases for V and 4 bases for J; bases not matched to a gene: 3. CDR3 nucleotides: TGTGCCAGCAGTCCCGACAGGGGGTACGAGCAGTACTTC. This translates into CASSPDRGYEQYF.

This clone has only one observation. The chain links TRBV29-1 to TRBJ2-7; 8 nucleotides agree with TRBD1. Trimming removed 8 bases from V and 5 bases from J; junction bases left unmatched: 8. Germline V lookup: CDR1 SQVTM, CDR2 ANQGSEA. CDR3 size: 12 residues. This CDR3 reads CSYRTGSHEQYF. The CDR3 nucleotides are TGCAGCTACCGGACAGGGAGCCACGAGCAGTACTTC.

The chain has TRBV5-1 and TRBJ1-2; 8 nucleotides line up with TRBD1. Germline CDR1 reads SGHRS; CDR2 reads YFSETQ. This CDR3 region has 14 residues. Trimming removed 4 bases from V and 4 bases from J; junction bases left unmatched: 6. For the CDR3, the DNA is TGCGCCAGCAGCCAGGACAGGGTCGGCTATGGCTACACCTTC. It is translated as CASSQDRVGYGYTF.

The CDR3 loop is CASRGGAAAGYTF. As DNA, the CDR3 is TGTGCCAGCAGGGGCGGGGCGGCTGCTGGCTACACCTTC. The chain employs TRBV27 and TRBJ1-2; D might be TRBD1 (5 bases). Germline V gene data show CDR1 as MNHEY and CDR2 as SMNVEV (reference sequence). This CDR3 spans 13 amino acids. V lost 6 bases to trimming and J lost 7 bases, with 15 bases between them.

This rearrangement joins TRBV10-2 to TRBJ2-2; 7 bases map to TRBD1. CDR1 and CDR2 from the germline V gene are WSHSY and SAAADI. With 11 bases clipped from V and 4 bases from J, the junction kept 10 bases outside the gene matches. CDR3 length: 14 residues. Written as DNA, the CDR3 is TGCGCCTGCCCCGCCGCAGGGGGCACCGGGGAGCTGTTTTTT. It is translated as CACPAAGGTGELFF.

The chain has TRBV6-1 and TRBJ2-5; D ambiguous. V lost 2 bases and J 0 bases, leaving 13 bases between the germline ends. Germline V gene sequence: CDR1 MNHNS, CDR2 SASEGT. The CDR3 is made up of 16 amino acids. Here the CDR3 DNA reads TGTGCCAGCAGTGAAATCCGATACGGAGACCAAGAGACCCAGTACTTC. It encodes CASSEIRYGDQETQYF.